A selection of T cell receptor beta chains follows, all from one sample in a study of T-cell reconstitution after alpha-beta-depleted transplantation in children. A single record per CDR3 protein comes from TCRdb applying MiXCR to the PCR reads. This sample has 300,000 to 350,000 distinct CDR3 sequences, with roughly 25% found just once. The specimen comprised PBMCs, mostly from graft donor cells, sampled 180 days after TCRalphabeta/CD19-depleted stem cell transplant. The receptors were gathered from a male patient younger than 18 who had a stem cell transplant for acute lymphoblastic leukemia, so the T cells may come from the graft donor. CDR3s include the opening cysteine and the closing phenylalanine or tryptophan. A D gene is named only where the DNA matches it firmly. Size is stated for part of the rows, as once, few or many counts, or as a class when the clone is expanded.

V: TRBV27; size: NA; D: NA; J: TRBJ2-1; DNA: TGTGCCAGCAGTCCCTGGGGCCTTGGGCAGTTCTTC; CDR3: CASSPWGLGQFF
V: TRBV7-2; size: NA; D: TRBD2; J: TRBJ2-5; DNA: TGTGCCAGCAGGTTACTAGCGGGAGGGAGGGAGACCCAGTACTTC; CDR3: CASRLLAGGRETQYF
V: TRBV5-1; size: few; D: NA; J: TRBJ2-7; DNA: TGCGCCAGCAGCCAACCGGGTGAGCGGCCCTCCTACGAGCAGTACTTC; CDR3: CASSQPGERPSYEQYF
V: TRBV21-1; size: NA; D: NA; J: TRBJ1-2; DNA: TGTGCCAGCACCCTGGGACGCACACATGGCTACACCTTC; CDR3: CASTLGRTHGYTF
V: TRBV29-1; size: few; D: NA; J: TRBJ2-6; DNA: TGCAGCGCGTTGGGTTCCTCTGGGGCCAACGTCCTGACTTTC; CDR3: CSALGSSGANVLTF
V: TRBV6-5; size: few; D: NA; J: TRBJ2-7; DNA: TGTGCCAGCAGTTACTCGGGGGCAGTCTACGAGCAGTACTTC; CDR3: CASSYSGAVYEQYF
V: TRBV27; size: NA; D: TRBD1; J: TRBJ2-3; DNA: TGTGCCAGCAGGAGACAGGGGACAGATACGCAGTATTTT; CDR3: CASRRQGTDTQYF
V: TRBV7-9; size: many; D: NA; J: TRBJ1-1; DNA: TGTGCCAGCAGCTCACAGGGGAACACTGAAGCTTTCTTT; CDR3: CASSSQGNTEAFF
V: TRBV5-1; size: few; D: NA; J: TRBJ2-2; DNA: TGCGCCAGCAGCTTCCAGGGAGCGAACACCGGGGAGCTGTTTTTT; CDR3: CASSFQGANTGELFF
V: TRBV20-1; size: NA; D: NA; J: TRBJ2-3; DNA: TGCAGTGCTAGAGATCAGTTATGGTTCGGGGGCAGAGATACGCAGTATTTT; CDR3: CSARDQLWFGGRDTQYF
V: TRBV28; size: once; D: TRBD2; J: TRBJ2-7; DNA: TGTGCCAGCAGAGTGAGGGGACTAGCGGGAGGCCCATCCTACGAGCAGTACTTC; CDR3: CASRVRGLAGGPSYEQYF
V: TRBV20-1; size: few; D: TRBD2; J: TRBJ2-1; DNA: TGCAGTGCACCAACACCACTAGCGCTCTCCTACAATGAGCAGTTCTTC; CDR3: CSAPTPLALSYNEQFF
V: TRBV7-9; size: few; D: NA; J: TRBJ2-1; DNA: TGTGCCAGCAGTTACCCGGGCCCGAGGCATGAGCAGTTCTTC; CDR3: CASSYPGPRHEQFF
V: TRBV5-1; size: few; D: TRBD1; J: TRBJ1-2; DNA: TGCGCCAGCAGCCTGACAGGGCTCACGGATGGCTACACCTTC; CDR3: CASSLTGLTDGYTF
V: TRBV9; size: NA; D: TRBD1; J: TRBJ1-1; DNA: TGTGCCAGCAGCAAGAGGGACAGGGTGTACACTGAAGCTTTCTTT; CDR3: CASSKRDRVYTEAFF
V: TRBV20-1; size: NA; D: TRBD2; J: TRBJ2-1; DNA: TGCAGTGCTAGAGGGGGACTAGCGACCTACAATGAGCAGTTCTTC; CDR3: CSARGGLATYNEQFF
V: TRBV20-1; size: few; D: TRBD2; J: TRBJ2-7; DNA: TGCAGTGCTAGTAGCGGGAGGGCCGACCACGAGCAGTACTTC; CDR3: CSASSGRADHEQYF
V: TRBV3-1; size: NA; D: TRBD1; J: TRBJ2-6; DNA: TGTGCCTCCTCCCAGGGGGACGGGGCCAACGTCCTGACTTTC; CDR3: CASSQGDGANVLTF
V: TRBV20-1; size: NA; D: NA; J: TRBJ2-3; DNA: TGCAGTGCTAGACTCCCTACCCCAGATACGCAGTATTTT; CDR3: CSARLPTPDTQYF
V: TRBV20-1; size: NA; D: NA; J: TRBJ1-5; DNA: TGCAGTGCTAGTTGGGCGGGTTATAGCAATCAGCCCCAGCATTTT; CDR3: CSASWAGYSNQPQHF
V: TRBV12-3/TRBV12-4; size: NA; D: NA; J: TRBJ2-5; DNA: TGTGCCAGCAGTTTGCCCCTCCGAGAGACCCAGTACTTC; CDR3: CASSLPLRETQYF
V: TRBV27; size: few; D: TRBD1; J: TRBJ2-7; DNA: TGTGCCAGCAGGGGACAGGGGAGGTCCACGCAGTACTTC; CDR3: CASRGQGRSTQYF